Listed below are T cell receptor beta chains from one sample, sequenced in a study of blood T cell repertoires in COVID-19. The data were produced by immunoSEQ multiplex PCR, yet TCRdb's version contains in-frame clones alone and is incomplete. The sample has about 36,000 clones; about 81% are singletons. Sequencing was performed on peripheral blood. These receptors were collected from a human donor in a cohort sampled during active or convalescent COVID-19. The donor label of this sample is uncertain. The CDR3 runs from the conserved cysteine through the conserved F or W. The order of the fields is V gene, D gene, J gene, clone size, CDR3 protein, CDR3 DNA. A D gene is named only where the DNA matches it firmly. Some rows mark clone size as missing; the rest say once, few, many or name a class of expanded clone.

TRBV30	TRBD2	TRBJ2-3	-	CAWKTSRGKDTQYF	TGTGCCTGGAAGACTAGCCGGGGGAAGGATACGCAGTATTTT
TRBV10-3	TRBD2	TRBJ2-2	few	CAISSGGDTGELFF	TGTGCCATCAGTAGCGGGGGGGACACCGGGGAGCTGTTTTTT
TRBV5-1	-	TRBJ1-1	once	CASSRQTPSEAFF	TGCGCCAGCTCTAGACAGACCCCGTCTGAAGCTTTCTTT
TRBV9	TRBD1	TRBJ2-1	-	CASSVARGRGEQFF	TGTGCCAGCAGCGTAGCCAGGGGGCGAGGTGAGCAGTTCTTC
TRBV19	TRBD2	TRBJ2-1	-	CASSRRLAGGVNEQFF	TGTGCCAGTAGTAGGCGACTAGCGGGGGGGGTCAATGAGCAGTTCTTC
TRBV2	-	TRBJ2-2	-	CASSFRSLARQSGELFF	TGTGCCAGCAGCTTTCGTTCTCTAGCCCGCCAGTCCGGGGAGCTGTTTTTT
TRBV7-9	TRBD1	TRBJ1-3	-	CASSLFEGAAGNTIYF	TGTGCCAGCAGCTTATTTGAGGGGGCGGCTGGAAACACCATATATTTT
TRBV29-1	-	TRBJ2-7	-	CSVIQDISYEQYF	TGCAGCGTCATACAGGACATCTCCTACGAGCAGTACTTC
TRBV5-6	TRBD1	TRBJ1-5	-	CASSLGFRDSINQPQHF	TGTGCCAGCAGCTTGGGATTTCGGGACAGCATTAATCAGCCCCAGCATTTT
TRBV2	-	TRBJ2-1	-	CASNIRGGISEQFF	TGTGCCAGCAATATACGGGGAGGCATCAGTGAGCAGTTCTTC
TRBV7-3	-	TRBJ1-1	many	CASSEQGNTEAFF	TGTGCCAGCAGCGAGCAGGGGAACACTGAAGCTTTCTTT
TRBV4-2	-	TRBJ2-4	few	CASSHSTGPDAKNIQYF	TGTGCCAGCAGCCATTCGACAGGTCCAGACGCCAAAAACATTCAGTACTTC
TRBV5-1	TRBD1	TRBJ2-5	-	CASSLPGTGGGETQYF	TGCGCCAGCAGCCTTCCTGGGACAGGGGGTGGTGAGACCCAGTACTTC
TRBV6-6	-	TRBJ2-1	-	CASSYQQGLSYNEQFF	TGTGCCAGCAGTTACCAACAGGGACTAAGTTACAATGAGCAGTTCTTC
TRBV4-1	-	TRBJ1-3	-	CASSQDSPQGRTGNTIYF	TGCGCCAGCAGCCAAGATTCCCCTCAGGGAAGAACTGGAAACACCATATATTTT
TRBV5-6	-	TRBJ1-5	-	CASSWGRESNQPQHF	TGTGCCAGCAGCTGGGGACGGGAGAGCAATCAGCCCCAGCATTTT
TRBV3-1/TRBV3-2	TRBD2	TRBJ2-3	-	CASSQASSGGDTQYF	TGTGCCAGCAGCCAAGCGAGTAGCGGGGGCGATACGCAGTATTTT
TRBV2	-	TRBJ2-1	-	CASSGSGTHNEQFF	TGTGCCAGCAGTGGTTCGGGAACCCACAATGAGCAGTTCTTC
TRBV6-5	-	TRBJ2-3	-	CASSSRGRTDTQYF	TGTGCCAGCAGTTCCCGGGGTCGCACAGATACGCAGTATTTT
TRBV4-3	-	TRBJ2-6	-	CASSQDVGLAGANVLTF	TGCGCCAGCAGCCAAGATGTTGGGCTGGCCGGGGCCAACGTCCTGACTTTC
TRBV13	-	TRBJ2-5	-	CASSLGTARVETQYF	TGTGCCAGCAGCTTAGGGACTGCTCGCGTCGAGACCCAGTACTTC
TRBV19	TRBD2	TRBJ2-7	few	CASSTSSAGEGEQYF	TGTGCCAGTAGTACCTCGTCAGCGGGGGAAGGCGAGCAGTACTTC
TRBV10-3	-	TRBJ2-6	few	CAVGGGAGANVLTF	TGTGCCGTAGGGGGAGGGGCTGGGGCCAACGTCCTGACTTTC
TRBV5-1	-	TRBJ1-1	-	CASSLSGTGNTEAFF	TGCGCCAGCAGCTTATCAGGTACCGGGAACACTGAAGCTTTCTTT
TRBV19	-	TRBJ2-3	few	CASSRTVSTDTQYF	TGTGCCAGTAGTCGGACAGTCAGCACAGATACGCAGTATTTT
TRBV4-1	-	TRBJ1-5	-	CASSQVDGNQPQHF	TGCGCCAGCAGCCAAGTAGATGGCAATCAGCCCCAGCATTTT
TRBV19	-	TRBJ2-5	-	CASSIAGIQETQYF	TGTGCCAGTAGTATCGCGGGTATCCAAGAGACCCAGTACTTC
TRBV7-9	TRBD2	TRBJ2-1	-	CASSPRTSGYNEQFF	TGTGCCAGCAGCCCTCGGACTAGCGGATACAATGAGCAGTTCTTC
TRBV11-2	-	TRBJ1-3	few	CASSLASGNTIYF	TGTGCCAGCAGCTTAGCGTCTGGAAACACCATATATTTT
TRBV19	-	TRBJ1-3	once	CASFREGRLETPYIF	-
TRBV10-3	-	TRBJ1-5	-	CAISEPDQPQHF	TGTGCCATCAGTGAGCCAGATCAGCCCCAGCATTTT
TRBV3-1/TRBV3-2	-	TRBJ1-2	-	CASSLQGLGGYTF	TGTGCCAGCAGCCTTCAGGGATTGGGCGGCTACACCTTC
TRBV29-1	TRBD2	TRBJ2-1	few	CSGGLATHNEQFF	TGCAGCGGTGGACTAGCGACCCACAATGAGCAGTTCTTC
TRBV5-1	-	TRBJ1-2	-	CASRAGDGYTF	TGCGCCAGCAGGGCAGGGGACGGCTACACCTTC
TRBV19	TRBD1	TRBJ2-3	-	CASSASGTGGTDTQYF	TGTGCCAGTAGTGCCTCCGGGACAGGGGGCACAGATACGCAGTATTTT
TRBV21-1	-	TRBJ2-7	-	CASCRTSGNLGQYF	TGTGCCAGCTGCAGGACTAGCGGGAACCTGGGGCAGTACTTC
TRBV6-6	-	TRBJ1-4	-	CASRPPGSRVEKLFF	TGTGCCAGCAGGCCCCCCGGGTCCCGGGTTGAAAAACTGTTTTTT
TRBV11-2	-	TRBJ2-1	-	CASSRGGGRASDEQFF	TGTGCCAGCAGCCGAGGGGGAGGGAGGGCCTCGGATGAGCAGTTCTTC
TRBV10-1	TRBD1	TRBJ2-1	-	CASSGQGWFF	TGCGCCAGCAGCGGACAGGGTTGGTTCTTC
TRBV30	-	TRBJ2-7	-	CAWSPSGRAREQYF	TGTGCCTGGAGTCCCAGCGGACGAGCACGAGAGCAGTACTTC
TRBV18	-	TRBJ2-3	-	CASAPRQTSQDTQYF	TGTGCCAGCGCCCCGAGACAGACCTCTCAAGATACGCAGTATTTT
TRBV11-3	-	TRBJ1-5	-	CASKTVHQPQHF	TGTGCCAGCAAAACAGTTCATCAGCCCCAGCATTTT
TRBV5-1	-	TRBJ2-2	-	CASSPLGMGTGELFF	TGCGCCAGCAGCCCCCTCGGGATGGGGACCGGGGAGCTGTTTTTT
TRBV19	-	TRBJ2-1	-	CASSDSYEQFF	TGTGCCAGCAGCGACAGTTATGAGCAGTTCTTC
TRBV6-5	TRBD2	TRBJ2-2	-	CASRVAGANTGELFF	TGTGCCAGCAGGGTAGCGGGCGCGAACACCGGGGAGCTGTTTTTT
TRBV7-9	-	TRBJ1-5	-	CASSLLGPNQPQHF	TGTGCCAGCAGCTTATTGGGGCCCAATCAGCCCCAGCATTTT
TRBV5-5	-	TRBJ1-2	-	CASSLALGYGYTF	TGTGCCAGCAGCTTGGCTCTAGGCTATGGCTACACCTTC
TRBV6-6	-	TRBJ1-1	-	CASSSRAEAFF	TGTGCCAGCAGTTCCCGCGCTGAAGCTTTCTTT
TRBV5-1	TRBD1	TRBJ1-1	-	CASSWTGQHTEAFF	TGCGCCAGCAGCTGGACAGGGCAGCACACTGAAGCTTTCTTT
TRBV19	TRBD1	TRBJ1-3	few	CASSEGAAGNTIYF	TGTGCCAGTAGTGAGGGGGCGGCTGGAAACACCATATATTTT
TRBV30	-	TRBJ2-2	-	CAWKISVGELFF	TGTGCCTGGAAAATCTCCGTCGGGGAGCTGTTTTTT
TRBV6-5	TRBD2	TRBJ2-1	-	CASSRLAGGNEQFF	TGTGCCAGCAGTCGACTAGCGGGAGGTAATGAGCAGTTCTTC
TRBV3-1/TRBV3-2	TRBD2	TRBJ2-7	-	CASSQVAGNEQYF	TGTGCCAGCAGCCAAGTAGCGGGGAACGAGCAGTACTTC
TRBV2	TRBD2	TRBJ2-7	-	CASSGTSGSLRNF	TGTGCCAGTTCCGGGACTAGCGGGAGCCTGAGGAACTTC
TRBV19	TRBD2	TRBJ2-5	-	CATSERGRMTETQYF	TGTGCCACATCAGAGCGGGGGAGAATGACAGAGACCCAGTACTTC
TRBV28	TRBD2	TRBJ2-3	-	CASSVRLAADTQYF	TGTGCCAGCAGTGTCCGACTAGCGGCAGATACGCAGTATTTT
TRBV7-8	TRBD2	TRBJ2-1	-	CASSPGPGGPPEQFF	TGTGCCAGCAGCCCCGGACCGGGAGGGCCACCTGAGCAGTTCTTC
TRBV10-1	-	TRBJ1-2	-	CASSRGRGLGYGYTF	TGCGCCAGCAGCCGTGGAAGGGGACTTGGATATGGCTACACCTTC
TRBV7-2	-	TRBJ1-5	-	CASRVREGFNQPQHF	TGTGCCAGCAGGGTCCGCGAGGGTTTCAATCAGCCCCAGCATTTT
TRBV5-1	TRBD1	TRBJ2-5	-	CASSLDRGEETQYF	TGCGCCAGCAGTCTGGACAGGGGAGAAGAGACCCAGTACTTC